Below are 18 T cell receptor beta chains sequenced from a single sample in a study of regulatory T cells in long-lasting Graves disease. Time point specified: persistent/refractory GD, antithyroid drugs over 5 years with positive TRAb. PBMC RNA served as the TCR library source. The authors built TCR beta libraries using iRepertoire HTBI primers and Arm-PCR of CDR3 regions. TCRdb processed the multiplex PCR reads anew with MiXCR; each CDR3 protein has one entry. The sample consists of a few hundred thousand distinct CDR3 sequences, about 20% of them appearing once. The material sequenced was peripheral blood mononuclear cells (PBMCs), taken when the disease was refractory, from a patient treated with antithyroid drugs. These receptors came from a female donor with Graves disease.

At least ten counts were recorded for this clonotype. The genes are TRBV6-1 and TRBJ2-7; 12 bases match TRBD1. V shed 8 bases and J 5 bases; nucleotides not matched to a gene: 7. Germline V gene data show CDR1 as MNHNS and CDR2 as SASEGT. CDR3 size: 14 residues. The CDR3 loop is CASEPGQGANEQYF. In DNA, the CDR3 is TGTGCCAGCGAACCGGGACAGGGGGCGAACGAGCAGTACTTC.

This clonotype was picked up many times. The J gene is TRBJ2-5, the V gene TRBV11-2; D tentatively reads TRBD1 or TRBD2 (6 bases each). With 1 base removed from V and 5 bases from J, the gap between germline ends came to 11 bases. This CDR3 region has 14 residues. CDR1 and CDR2 from the germline V gene are SGHAT and FQNNGV. The CDR3 protein is CASSLGGAGETQYF. The CDR3 DNA reads as TGTGCCAGCAGCTTAGGGGGGGCCGGGGAGACCCAGTACTTC.

This chain joins TRBV5-6 and TRBJ2-2, with D perhaps assigned TRBD1 or TRBD2 (5 bases each). The germline CDR1 and CDR2 sequences are SGHDT and YYEEEE. The ends were cut back, 4 bases at V and 0 bases at J, with 16 bases in the middle. This CDR3 is 17 amino acids long. CDR3 amino acids: CASSVPGRISNTGELFF. Written as DNA, the CDR3 is TGTGCCAGCAGCGTGCCGGGACGGATATCGAACACCGGGGAGCTGTTTTTT.

This clonotype appeared a few times. Here the CDR3 reads CASRVRGNSPLHF. The CDR3 DNA is TGTGCCAGCAGGGTCAGGGGTAATTCACCCCTCCACTTT. The chain employs TRBV6-1 and TRBJ1-6; D is possibly TRBD1 (6 bases). V shed 6 bases and J shed 6 bases, with 9 bases lying between them. CDR3 length: 13 residues. In germline, CDR1 is MNHNS, CDR2 SASEGT.

This clonotype was seen a few times. The V call is TRBV7-6, the J call TRBJ2-5, with D unclear. This CDR3 spans 12 amino acids. Looked up from germline, CDR1 is SGHVS and CDR2 is FNYEAQ. V lost 2 bases to trimming and J lost 4 bases, with 5 bases between them. Written as DNA, the CDR3 is TGTGCCAGCAGCTTATGGTTAGAGACCCAGTACTTC. Translated, it gives CASSLWLETQYF.

With regard to this clonotype: A single base separates this from a much larger clone, so it may be a read error. The V and J genes are TRBV11-3 and TRBJ2-2; tentatively, D is TRBD1 (6 bases). Germline V gene sequence: CDR1 SGHNT, CDR2 YENEEA. The CDR3 is 13 residues long. CDR3 amino acids: CANSLQGSGELFF. The CDR3 nucleotides read TGTGCCAACAGCTTGCAGGGGTCCGGGGAGCTGTTTTTT. Looking up the rest from reference TRBV11-3 and TRBJ2-2 gives the full variable domain: EAGVVQSPRYKIIEKKQPVAFWCNPISGHNTLYWYLQNLGQGPELLIRYENEEAVDDSQLPKDRFSAERLKGVDSTLKIQPAELGDSAVYLCANSLQGSGELFFGEGSRLTVL.

The CDR3 DNA reads TGTGCCAGTAGTATTCGGGACAGGACCTATGGCTACACCTTC. This sequence encodes CASSIRDRTYGYTF. V gene TRBV19 combines with J gene TRBJ1-2; TRBD1 matches 8 bases. The CDR3 loop spans 14 amino acids. CDR1 and CDR2 (germline): LNHDA, SQIVND (reference sequence). Trimming at V came to 3 bases and at J to 4 bases, leaving 4 bases not matched to a gene.

This clonotype was seen a single time. The chain carries TRBV7-9 and TRBJ1-3, with D possibly being TRBD1 (6 bases). Germline values: CDR1 SEHNR, CDR2 FQNEAQ (reference sequence). CDR3 size: 16 residues. V was shortened by 5 bases and J by 0 bases, with 14 bases between the two germline ends. The CDR3 is CASSARGTGSGNTIYF. In DNA form, the CDR3 reads TGTGCCAGCAGCGCCAGGGGAACGGGCTCTGGAAACACCATATATTTT.

The chain recombines TRBV7-2 with TRBJ2-7, with 7 bases lining up with TRBD1. The V gene end was trimmed by 7 bases and the J gene end by 3 bases; junction bases not matched to a gene: 9. Germline V CDR1 and CDR2: SGHTA, FQGNSA. This CDR3 has 14 amino acids. Here the CDR3 DNA reads TGTGCCAGCACCAGGGGACAGTGGAACTACGAGCAGTACTTC. Its protein is CASTRGQWNYEQYF.

The J gene is TRBJ1-1, the V gene TRBV30; no definite D call. The V gene's germline CDR1 is GTSNPN and CDR2 SVGIG (reference sequence). V was cut by 7 bases and J by 3 bases, with 15 bases left in between. This CDR3 is built from 13 residues. In nucleotides, the CDR3 is TGTGCCTCCCGACGGAACCTGGACACTGAAGCTTTCTTT. Translation gives CASRRNLDTEAFF.

In the case of this clonotype: A much larger clone lies one base from this, so it may be a read error. The conserved final phenylalanine or tryptophan is absent from the CDR3, which likely points to a read error. The genes are TRBV20-1 and TRBJ1-4; D call uncertain. The CDR3 extends over 13 amino acids. V shed 5 bases and J shed 0 bases, with 7 bases lying between them. Germline V gives CDR1 DFQATT, CDR2 SNEGSKA (reference sequence). In nucleotides, the CDR3 is TGCAGTGCTTTAGCTTCAACTAATGAAAAACTGTTTTCT. Amino acid sequence: CSALASTNEKLFS.

The genes are TRBV6-1 and TRBJ1-1; D is uncertain. Trimming removed 1 base from V and 3 bases from J, with 12 bases in between. Germline V CDR1 and CDR2: MNHNS, SASEGT. The CDR3 has 15 residues. As DNA, the CDR3 is TGTGCCAGCAGTGAAGTCTGGCAGGAAGACACTGAAGCTTTCTTT. It codes for CASSEVWQEDTEAFF.

This clonotype was counted a few times. The V and J genes are TRBV20-1 and TRBJ2-5, with D possibly TRBD1 on 5 matching bases. This CDR3 is built from 13 residues. Germline V gives CDR1 DFQATT, CDR2 SNEGSKA (reference sequence). Trimming stripped 3 bases from V and 2 bases from J, with 10 bases between. The CDR3 loop reads CSASDRLQETQYF. The DNA of the CDR3 is TGCAGTGCTAGTGACAGATTACAAGAGACCCAGTACTTC.

The chain has TRBV7-2 and TRBJ2-7, with D possibly being TRBD1 (6 bases). The CDR3 is 17 residues long. V was pared by 5 bases and J by 4 bases, with 24 bases between. Germline CDR1 SGHTA, CDR2 FQGNSA. CDR3: CASSIPLDRNANYEQYF. Written as DNA, the CDR3 is TGTGCCAGCAGCATACCCTTAGACAGGAACGCCAATTACGAGCAGTACTTC.

This clonotype was observed a handful of times. The rearrangement uses TRBV6-1 and TRBJ1-2, with 10 bases identical to TRBD1. This CDR3 comprises 14 residues. Losses at the gene ends were 4 bases for V and 8 bases for J; bases not matched to a gene: 7. CDR1 and CDR2 from the germline V gene are MNHNS and SASEGT. CDR3 region: CASSAAGTGAGYTF. In DNA form, the CDR3 reads TGTGCCAGCAGTGCAGCCGGGACAGGGGCCGGCTACACCTTC.

This clonotype occurred many times. The J gene is TRBJ1-6, the V gene TRBV12-3 or TRBV12-4; TRBD1 is a possible D gene (6 bases). Trimming took 6 bases from V and 9 from J, leaving 18 bases between them. The CDR3 covers 15 residues. CDR3 nucleotides: TGTGCCAGCAGAAAAGAACAGGGTACTGGTTCACCCCTCCACTTT. Protein product: CASRKEQGTGSPLHF.

There are many counts of this clonotype. The V gene is TRBV2, the J gene TRBJ2-5; D may be TRBD2 (6 bases). The CDR3 runs to 14 residues. V lost 7 bases and J 6 bases, leaving 18 bases between the germline ends. Germline assignment: CDR1 SNHLY and CDR2 FYNNEI. The CDR3 spells CASTLGGGLKTQYF. In DNA form, the CDR3 reads TGTGCCAGCACCCTGGGGGGAGGCTTGAAGACCCAGTACTTC.

This clonotype has ten or more counts. The J gene is TRBJ2-2, the V gene TRBV12-3 or TRBV12-4; D call uncertain. The CDR3 length is 13 residues. V was pared by 3 bases and J by 0 bases, with 2 bases between. CDR3 nucleotide sequence: TGTGCCAGCAGTTTTTCGAACACCGGGGAGCTGTTTTTT. It translates to CASSFSNTGELFF.